Below are 20 T cell receptor beta chains sequenced from a single sample in a study of glioma-infiltrating T cells after dendritic cell vaccination. Data came from immunoSEQ multiplex PCR; TCRdb stores just in-frame clones and leaves some out. The profile shows about 73,000 clones, approximately 80% of them singletons. Sequenced material: blood, taken before dendritic cell vaccination. Receptors originate from a human donor with glioblastoma.

The count of this clone is one. CDR3 sequence: CASRRNYGYTF. The CDR3 coding sequence is TGTGCCAGTAGGCGGAACTATGGCTACACCTTC. The chain recombines TRBV19 with TRBJ1-2, with no clear D. CDR1 and CDR2 from the germline V gene are LNHDA and SQIVND (reference sequence). The CDR3 extends over 11 amino acids. V gave up 6 bases and J gave up 2 bases, with 4 bases separating them. The full variable domain, completed using reference TRBV19 and TRBJ1-2, is DGGITQSPKYLFRKEGQNVTLSCEQNLNHDAMYWYRQDPGQGLRLIYYSQIVNDFQKGDIAEGYSVSREKKESFPLTVTSAQKNPTAFYLCASRRNYGYTFGSGTRLTVV.

The chain carries TRBV6-5 and TRBJ2-5, with 9 bases aligning to TRBD2. V shed 4 bases and J 2 bases; nucleotides not matched to a gene: 5. Germline V CDR1 and CDR2: MNHEY, SVGAGI. The CDR3 is made up of 15 amino acids. The DNA of the CDR3 is TGTGCCAGCAGTTCCGTAGCGGGGGAGCAAGAGACCCAGTACTTC. It is translated as CASSSVAGEQETQYF.

This rearrangement joins TRBV27 to TRBJ1-2; 9 bases are shared with TRBD1. This CDR3 spans 17 amino acids. The V gene's germline CDR1 is MNHEY and CDR2 SMNVEV (reference sequence). The V segment lost 1 base and the J segment 2 bases; nucleotides outside the gene matches: 8. For the CDR3, the DNA is TGTGCCAGCAGTTTATTCCCCCCACAGGGGGCAAACTATGGCTACACCTTC. Its protein is CASSLFPPQGANYGYTF.

This clone showed up just once. The rearrangement links TRBV6-6 to TRBJ2-1, with D maybe TRBD2 (7 bases). V was clipped by 8 bases and J by 3 bases, with 17 bases between them. The CDR3 spans 15 residues. Germline CDR1 MNHNY, CDR2 SVGAGI (reference sequence). The CDR3 loop is CASQRGGPLYNEQFF. In DNA form, the CDR3 reads TGTGCCAGCCAAAGGGGGGGACCACTCTACAATGAGCAGTTCTTC.

The chain joins TRBV6-5 to TRBJ2-5, with a weak D call TRBD1 (5 bases). Looked up from germline, CDR1 is MNHEY and CDR2 is SVGAGI. The V gene lost 0 bases and the J gene lost 1 base, with 12 bases spanning the gap. This CDR3 region has 16 residues. In DNA, the CDR3 is TGTGCCAGCAGTTACTCGATCTGGGGCTCCCAAGAGACCCAGTACTTC. Protein sequence: CASSYSIWGSQETQYF.

This clone was counted a single time. The chain employs TRBV6-1 and TRBJ1-2; D not resolved. The V gene's germline CDR1 is MNHNS and CDR2 SASEGT. CDR3 size: 12 residues. Trimming stripped 5 bases from V and 8 bases from J, with 12 bases between. The DNA for the CDR3 is TGTGCCAGCAGTTCGACTGCCTGGGGCTACACCTTC. Translated: CASSSTAWGYTF.

V is TRBV5-4 and J is TRBJ1-2; D is unresolved. Germline V gives CDR1 SGHNT, CDR2 YYREEE (reference sequence). Trimming stripped 4 bases from V and 4 bases from J, with 11 bases between. The CDR3 is 13 residues long. CDR3 residues: CASSERTSYGYTF. CDR3 DNA: TGTGCCAGCAGCGAGCGGACTTCCTATGGCTACACCTTC. Full variable domain (outside the CDR3, taken from reference TRBV5-4 and TRBJ1-2): ETGVTQSPTHLIKTRGQQVTLRCSSQSGHNTVSWYQQALGQGPQFIFQYYREEENGRGNFPPRFSGLQFPNYSSELNVNALELDDSALYLCASSERTSYGYTFGSGTRLTVV.

The chain carries TRBV14 and TRBJ2-1; 9 bases line up with TRBD1. The germline gives CDR1 SGHDN, CDR2 FVKESK. Trimming took 5 bases from V and 6 from J; bases not matched to a gene: 11. The CDR3 has 16 amino acids. In DNA form, the CDR3 reads TGTGCCAGCAGCGAGCCGGGACAGGGTCTATCCAATGAGCAGTTCTTC. This encodes CASSEPGQGLSNEQFF.

This clone was counted only a few times. The rearrangement uses TRBV30 and TRBJ1-5, with TRBD1 matching 8 bases. The CDR3 has 17 residues. Looked up from germline, CDR1 is GTSNPN and CDR2 is SVGIG (reference sequence). V dropped 1 base and J dropped 7; count of bases not matched to a gene: 15. For the CDR3, the DNA is TGTGCCTGGAGTGACGCTTTATTTGGACAGGGTAACCAGCCCCAGCATTTT. It translates to CAWSDALFGQGNQPQHF.

The V and J genes are TRBV6-5 and TRBJ1-1, with 9 bases that match TRBD1. This CDR3 is built from 14 residues. V lost 2 bases, J lost 4 bases, and 2 bases stayed unmatched. CDR1 is MNHEY and CDR2 is SVGAGI in the germline V gene. This CDR3 is CASSYGQGTTEAFF. The CDR3 coding sequence is TGTGCCAGCAGTTACGGACAGGGGACCACTGAAGCTTTCTTT.

This clone appeared a few times. The CDR3 loop reads CASSGGVQPQHF. The CDR3 DNA reads as TGTGCCAGCAGTGGAGGGGTTCAGCCCCAGCATTTT. The V and J genes are TRBV28 and TRBJ1-5; maybe TRBD1 (5 bases). This CDR3 has 12 amino acids. V was clipped by 5 bases and J by 6 bases, with 8 bases between them. Per the germline V gene, CDR1 is MDHEN and CDR2 is SYDVKM.

This chain joins TRBV6-1 and TRBJ2-1, with TRBD1 matching over 10 bases. V shed 6 bases and J 6 bases; nucleotides not matched to a gene: 5. CDR3 length equals 14 residues. Germline V gives CDR1 MNHNS, CDR2 SASEGT. In DNA, the CDR3 is TGTGCCAGCAGAAGACAGGGGGCCGGCAATGAGCAGTTCTTC. It yields the protein CASRRQGAGNEQFF.

This chain joins TRBV6-5 and TRBJ2-5, with D tentatively TRBD1 (6 bases). TRBJ2-7 explains the end of the DNA better; the J call may be wrong. CDR3 length: 15 amino acids. Germline values: CDR1 MNHEY, CDR2 SVGAGI. The CDR3 sequence is CASSYKQGVGYEQYF. The CDR3 DNA follows: TGTGCCAGCAGTTACAAACAGGGAGTTGGGTACGAGCAGTACTTC.

The rearrangement links TRBV12-5 to TRBJ2-3, with 13 bases lining up with TRBD2. V lost 6 bases and J lost 1; bases outside the gene matches: 4. In germline, CDR1 is LGHNT, CDR2 FRNRAP. The length of the CDR3 is 16 residues. The CDR3 bases are TGTGCTAGTGGATCAGGACTAGCGGGGGGCACAGATACGCAGTATTTT. Translating gives CASGSGLAGGTDTQYF.

The chain uses TRBV6-5 and TRBJ2-1; 12 bases are shared with TRBD2. The CDR3 spans 15 residues. The V gene's germline CDR1 is MNHEY and CDR2 SVGAGI. V dropped 7 bases and J dropped 7; count of bases not matched to a gene: 8. Here the CDR3 DNA reads TGTGCCAGCATTCCGACTAGCGGGGGCGGTAATGAGCAGTTCTTC. Protein: CASIPTSGGGNEQFF.

The rearrangement joins TRBV19 to TRBJ1-3; D unclear. V gave up 6 bases and J gave up 0 bases, with 9 bases separating them. This CDR3 spans 14 amino acids. Germline CDR1 and CDR2: LNHDA and SQIVND (reference sequence). In DNA, the CDR3 is TGTGCCAGTAGCCCCAAGAGCTCTGGAAACACCATATATTTT. Protein sequence: CASSPKSSGNTIYF.

In its sample, this clone was seen once. The rearrangement links TRBV5-4 to TRBJ2-1, with TRBD2 matching 9 bases. Germline V CDR1 and CDR2: SGHNT, YYREEE (reference sequence). V dropped 2 bases and J dropped 4; count of bases not matched to a gene: 4. The CDR3 has 15 residues. The DNA for the CDR3 is TGTGCCAGCAGCTTAGCGGGAGGTCAGTACAATGAGCAGTTCTTC. It codes for CASSLAGGQYNEQFF.

This chain uses TRBV28 with TRBJ2-3; tentative D call: TRBD1 (6 bases). Trimming cost V 5 bases and J 5 bases, with 14 bases left between them. Germline CDR1 and CDR2: MDHEN and SYDVKM. There are 14 residues in the CDR3. CDR3 region: CASSRGGTGDTQYF. The CDR3 DNA sequence: TGTGCCAGCAGTCGAGGGGGAACAGGAGATACGCAGTATTTT.

The chain joins TRBV19 to TRBJ1-1; D perhaps matches TRBD1 (5 bases). This CDR3 region has 14 residues. Germline CDR1 is LNHDA and CDR2 is SQIVND (reference sequence). V dropped 1 base and J dropped 5 bases, with 11 bases sitting between them. The CDR3 DNA reads TGTGCCAGTAGTATAGTGGGGAAGGGGACTGAAGCTTTCTTT. Its protein product is CASSIVGKGTEAFF.

The rearrangement joins TRBV30 to TRBJ2-1, with 12 nucleotides matching TRBD2. The length of the CDR3 is 13 residues. Trimming took 8 bases from V and 10 from J; bases not matched to a gene: 9. Germline CDR1 GTSNPN, CDR2 SVGIG (reference sequence). CDR3 in amino acids: CAGRLAGAGEQFF. As DNA, the CDR3 is TGTGCCGGCCGACTAGCGGGGGCTGGGGAGCAGTTCTTC. Complete variable domain (other parts from reference TRBV30 and TRBJ2-1): SQTIHQWPATLVQPVGSPLSLECTVEGTSNPNLYWYRQAAGRGLQLLFYSVGIGQISSEVPQNLSASRPQDRQFILSSKKLLLSDSGFYLCAGRLAGAGEQFFGPGTRLTVL.